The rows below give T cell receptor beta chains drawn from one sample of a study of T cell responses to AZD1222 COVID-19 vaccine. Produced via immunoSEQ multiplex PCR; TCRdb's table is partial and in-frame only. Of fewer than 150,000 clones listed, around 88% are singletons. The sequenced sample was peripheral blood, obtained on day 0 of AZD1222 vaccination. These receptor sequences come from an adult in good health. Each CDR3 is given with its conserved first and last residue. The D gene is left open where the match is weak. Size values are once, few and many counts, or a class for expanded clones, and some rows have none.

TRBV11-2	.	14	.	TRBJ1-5	TGTGCCAGCAGCGATGGGGTGAGCAATCAGCCCCAGCATTTT	CASSDGVSNQPQHF
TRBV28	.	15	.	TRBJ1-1	TGTGCCAGCAGTTCCACTTCGAGAGGGGTGACTGAAGCTTTCTTT	CASSSTSRGVTEAFF
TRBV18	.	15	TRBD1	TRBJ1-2	TGTGCCAGCTCACCTCGACAGGGGCAAGGTTATGGCTACACCTTC	CASSPRQGQGYGYTF
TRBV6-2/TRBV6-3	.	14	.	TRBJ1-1	TGTGCCAGCAGCCTCGGGGTACTGAACACTGAAGCTTTCTTT	CASSLGVLNTEAFF
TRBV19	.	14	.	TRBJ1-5	TGTGCCAGTAGTCCAGGTGGGGATGGTCAGCCCCAGCATTTT	CASSPGGDGQPQHF
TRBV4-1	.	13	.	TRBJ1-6	TGCGCCAGCAGCCTAACCGAGGGTTCACCCCTCCACTTT	CASSLTEGSPLHF
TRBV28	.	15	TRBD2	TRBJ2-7	TGTGCCAGCAGTTCCGGGGGGGGGTTCTCCTACGAGCAGTACTTC	CASSSGGGFSYEQYF
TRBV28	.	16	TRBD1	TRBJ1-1	TGTGCCAGCAGTGCTCACAGGGGGCGCGGGGTCACTGAAGCTTTCTTT	CASSAHRGRGVTEAFF
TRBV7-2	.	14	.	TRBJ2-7	TGTGCCAGCAGCTTCGGCAGGAACTCCTACGAGCAGTACTTC	CASSFGRNSYEQYF
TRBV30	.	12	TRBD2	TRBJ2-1	TGTGCCTGGGGGGGGGATAGCAATGAGCAGTTCTTC	CAWGGDSNEQFF
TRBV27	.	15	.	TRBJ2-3	TGTGCCAGCAGTTTGCTAGCGCGCGGCGCAGATACGCAGTATTTT	CASSLLARGADTQYF
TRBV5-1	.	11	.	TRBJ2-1	TGCGCCAGCAGCGAAGCGGATGAGCAGTTCTTC	CASSEADEQFF
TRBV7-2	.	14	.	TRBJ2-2	TGTGCCAGCAGCTTAGCGAGGGACACCGGGGAGCTGTTTTTT	CASSLARDTGELFF
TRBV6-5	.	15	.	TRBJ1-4	TGTGCCAGCAGTTATCTCACGCCGGGAGATGGGAAACTGTTTTTT	CASSYLTPGDGKLFF
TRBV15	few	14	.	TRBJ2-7	TGTGCCACCAGCAGACCCGGGCTAAACTACGAGCAGTACTTC	CATSRPGLNYEQYF
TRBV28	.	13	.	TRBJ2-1	TGTGCCAGCAGAAGACTAGTCTGGAATGAGCAGTTCTTC	CASRRLVWNEQFF
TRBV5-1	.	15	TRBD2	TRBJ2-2	TGCGCCAGCAGCCTCGGCGGGAGGGCCACCGGGGAGCTGTTTTTT	CASSLGGRATGELFF
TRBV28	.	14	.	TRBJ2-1	TGTGCCAGCAGTTACAGCGGAGGAGACAATGAGCAGTTCTTC	CASSYSGGDNEQFF
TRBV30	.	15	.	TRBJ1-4	TGTGCCTGGAGTGTAAGGGGACCCTTGGGGGAAAAACTGTTTTTT	CAWSVRGPLGEKLFF
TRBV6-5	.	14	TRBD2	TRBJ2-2	TGTGCCAGCCGGAGCGGGATCATCACCGGGGAGCTGTTTTTT	CASRSGIITGELFF
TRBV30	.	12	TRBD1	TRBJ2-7	TGTGCCTGCGGACAGGGGGGTTACGAGCAGTACTTC	CACGQGGYEQYF
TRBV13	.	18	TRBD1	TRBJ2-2	TGTGCCAGCAGCGCCACGGGACAGGCAAGTTCGAACCGCGGGGAGCTGTTTTTT	CASSATGQASSNRGELFF
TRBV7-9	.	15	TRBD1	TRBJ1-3	TGTGCCAGCAGCTTAGCTACAGGGGCTGGAAACACCATATATTTT	CASSLATGAGNTIYF
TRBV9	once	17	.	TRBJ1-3	TGTGCCAGCAGCCCCCGGGGGGGACGGAGCTCTGGAAACACCATATATTTT	CASSPRGGRSSGNTIYF
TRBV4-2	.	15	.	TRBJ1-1	TGTGCCAGCAGCCAAATACAGGGAGTAGGTACTGAAGCTTTCTTT	CASSQIQGVGTEAFF
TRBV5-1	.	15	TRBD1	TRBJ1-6	TGCGCCAGCAGCGCCGGGACAGCCCTGAATTCACCCCTCCACTTT	CASSAGTALNSPLHF
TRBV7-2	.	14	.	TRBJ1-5	TGTGCCAGCAGCTTCACGAGGCGGGGTCAGCCCCAGCATTTT	CASSFTRRGQPQHF
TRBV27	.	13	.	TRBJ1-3	TGTGCCAGCAGTTTCCGCTCTGGAAACACCATATATTTT	CASSFRSGNTIYF
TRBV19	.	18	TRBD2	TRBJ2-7	TGTGCCAGTAGGTCGGGGACCATGGAGAACAGCGGGAAAATCGAGCAGTACTTC	CASRSGTMENSGKIEQYF
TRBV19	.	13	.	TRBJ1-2	TGTGCCAGTACCCTTGGGGGGGCCGGTGGCTACACCTTC	CASTLGGAGGYTF
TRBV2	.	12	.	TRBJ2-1	TGTGCAGGACGCGGACTGGGCGATGAGCAGTTCTTC	CAGRGLGDEQFF
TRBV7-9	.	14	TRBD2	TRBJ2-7	TGTGCCAGCAGCTTGGCTAGCGGGCTGGTCGAGCAGTACTTC	CASSLASGLVEQYF
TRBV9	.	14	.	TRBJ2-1	TGTGCCAGCACGGTGGCGGGGGCCTGGAATGAGCAGTTCTTC	CASTVAGAWNEQFF
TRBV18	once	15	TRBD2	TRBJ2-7	TGTGCCAGCTCACCGACTAGCGGGAGCAACTACGAGCAGTACTTC	CASSPTSGSNYEQYF
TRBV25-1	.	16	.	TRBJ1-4	TGTGCCAGCAGTGAAATAGTAGGAGGGAAGCACGAAAAACTGTTTTTT	CASSEIVGGKHEKLFF
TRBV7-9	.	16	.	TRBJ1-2	TGTGCCAGCAGCCTCCTGAGGCCAACAGGGTACTATGGCTACACCTTC	CASSLLRPTGYYGYTF
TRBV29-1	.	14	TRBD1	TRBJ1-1	TGCAGCGTCGTCAAGACAGGGATGAACACTGAAGCTTTCTTT	CSVVKTGMNTEAFF
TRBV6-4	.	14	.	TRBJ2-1	TGTGCCAGCAGTGAGGGGCTAGAGGGGAATGAGCAGTTCTTC	CASSEGLEGNEQFF
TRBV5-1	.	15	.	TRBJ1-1	TGCGCCAGCAGCTTGGCCTGGAGACAGGTGGATGAAGCTTTCTTT	CASSLAWRQVDEAFF
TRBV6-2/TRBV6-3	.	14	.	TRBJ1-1	TGTGCCAGCAGCCACCCGTTTCCGAACACTGAAGCTTTCTTT	CASSHPFPNTEAFF
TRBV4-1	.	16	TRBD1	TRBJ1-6	TGCGCCAGCAGCCAAGAACGACAGGGGGCCCGTTCACCCCTCCACTTT	CASSQERQGARSPLHF
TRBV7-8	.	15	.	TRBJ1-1	TGTGCCAGCAGCTTACTTCAGTTGGAAGTCTCTGGAGCTTTCTTT	CASSLLQLEVSGAFF
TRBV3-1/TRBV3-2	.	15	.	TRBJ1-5	TGTGCCAGCAGCCAAGGTGGGCAGGACTTTGGGCCCCAGCATTTT	CASSQGGQDFGPQHF
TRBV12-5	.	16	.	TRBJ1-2	TGTGCTAGTGGTTTGGACGAAGTTGGGATCAACTATGGCTACACCTTC	CASGLDEVGINYGYTF
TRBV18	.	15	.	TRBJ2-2	TGTGCCAGCTCACCACCGGGACTGGATGACGGGGAGCTGTTTTTT	CASSPPGLDDGELFF
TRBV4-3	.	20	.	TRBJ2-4	TGCGCCAGCAGCCAAGATTGGTGGGATTGGCAGGCCGAGGCCAAAAACATTCAGTACTTC	CASSQDWWDWQAEAKNIQYF
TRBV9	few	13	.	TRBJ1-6	TGTGCCAGCTCGGGACGACCCAATTCACCCCTCCACTTT	CASSGRPNSPLHF
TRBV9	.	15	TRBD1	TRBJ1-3	TGTGCCAGCAGCGTAGAAGGGACAGGGAAGGAGGTCATATATTTT	CASSVEGTGKEVIYF
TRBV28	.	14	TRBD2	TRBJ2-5	TGTGCCAGCAGTTTTGCGGGAGGCGCCGAGACCCAGTACTTC	CASSFAGGAETQYF
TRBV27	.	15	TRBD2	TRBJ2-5	TGTGCCAGCAGTTTCTTGGGCGGGGGCCAAGAGACCCAGTACTTC	CASSFLGGGQETQYF
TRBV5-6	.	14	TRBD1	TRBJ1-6	TGTGCCAGCAGCCTACAGGGGAGTAATTCACCCCTCCACTTT	CASSLQGSNSPLHF
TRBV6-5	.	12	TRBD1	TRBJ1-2	TGTGCCAGCCGGACAGGGGCGAGTGGCTACACCTTC	CASRTGASGYTF
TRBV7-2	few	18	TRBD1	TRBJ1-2	TGTGCCAGCAGCTCCCCGGCCGGACCACAGGGGGCGTCTGATGGCTACACCTTC	CASSSPAGPQGASDGYTF
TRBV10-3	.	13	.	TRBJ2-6	TGTGCCACCAGACAGTCTGGGGCCAACGTCCTGACTTTC	CATRQSGANVLTF
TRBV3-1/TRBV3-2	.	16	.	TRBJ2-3	TGTGCCAGCAGCCACAGCAGACTCCGGCCGCCAGATACGCAGTATTTT	CASSHSRLRPPDTQYF